This TCR beta chain was captured by sequencing in a study of control samples from healthy donors and cancer patients. Profiled with immunoSEQ multiplex PCR; TCRdb holds only in-frame clones, not every one. The sample records around 130,000 clones, roughly nine tenths being singletons. V lost 6 bases to trimming and J lost 12 bases; unmatched junction nucleotides: 9. Germline CDR1 reads LNHDA; CDR2 reads SQIVND (reference sequence). The CDR3 covers 13 residues. Specimen: blood. The receptor's source is a man aged 50-59 years in good health. V and J are TRBV19 and TRBJ2-4; 9 bases line up with TRBD1. The CDR3 nucleotides are TGTGCCAGTAGACCCGGGACAGGGACCTATCAGTACTTC. Its translation is CASRPGTGTYQYF.